The 12 T cell receptor beta chains below were found in one sample sequenced in a study of T cells in Graves' hyperthyroidism and ophthalmopathy. There were TCR beta CDR3 regions amplified from RNA transcripts. An initial round of RT-PCR targeting the TCR CDR3 relied on the HTBI primer set. One entry per CDR3 protein results from TCRdb running MiXCR on the multiplex PCR reads. The sample records hundreds of thousands of distinct CDR3 sequences, over 35% being singletons. The sample was blood. These receptors all come from a man between 18 and 29 years old with Graves' hyperthyroidism.

This clonotype has ten or more counts. V usage is TRBV20-1 and J usage is TRBJ1-5, with D possibly matching TRBD1 (5 bases). The germline V and J ends were trimmed by 4 bases and 1 base, with 8 bases remaining between them. The CDR3 spans 13 residues. From germline, CDR1 is DFQATT and CDR2 SNEGSKA (reference sequence). The chain's CDR3 is CSATGRSNQPQHF. The CDR3 nucleotides are TGCAGTGCTACAGGGAGGAGCAATCAGCCCCAGCATTTT.

About this clonotype: This may be a read error, as it is one base from a much larger clone. Because the CDR3 is missing its conserved closing phenylalanine or tryptophan, this is likely a read error. The genes are TRBV7-9 and TRBJ2-7; possible D gene TRBD2, 6 bases. This CDR3 region has 13 residues. Between the trimmed V and J ends, which lost 8 bases and 2 bases, there was a span of 13 bases. In germline, CDR1 is SEHNR, CDR2 FQNEAQ (reference sequence). The CDR3 protein is CASRLGGAYEQYL. The CDR3 DNA sequence: TGTGCCAGCCGATTGGGAGGAGCCTACGAGCAGTACCTC.

The V call is TRBV20-1, the J call TRBJ1-2, with D possibly matching TRBD1 (5 bases). The germline CDR1 and CDR2 sequences are DFQATT and SNEGSKA (reference sequence). The CDR3 runs 12 residues. V shed 3 bases and J shed 10 bases, with 15 bases lying between them. The CDR3 reads CSASLAGGDYTF. The CDR3 DNA reads as TGCAGTGCTAGTCTAGCGGGGGGGGACTACACCTTC.

Notes on this clonotype: One base away lies a much larger clone, so this may be a sequencing read error. The chain links TRBV25-1 to TRBJ2-7; D is uncertain. Germline-derived CDR1 and CDR2 are MGHDK and SYGVNS. V lost 3 bases and J 6 bases, leaving 6 bases between the germline ends. The CDR3 sequence is 11 residues long. DNA for the CDR3: TGTGCCAGCAGTGATGGCCTCGAGCAGTACTTC. It translates to CASSDGLEQYF.

This clonotype was detected only a few times. The chain has TRBV7-9 and TRBJ2-5; D may be TRBD2 (6 bases). The CDR3 loop spans 15 amino acids. The V gene lost 6 bases and the J gene lost 4 bases, with 18 bases spanning the gap. Germline CDR1 SEHNR, CDR2 FQNEAQ (reference sequence). The CDR3 spells CASRAGTLEGETQYF. The CDR3 DNA reads as TGTGCCAGCAGGGCGGGTACCCTGGAGGGAGAGACCCAGTACTTC. Based on the CDR3 plus reference TRBV7-9 and TRBJ2-5, the full variable domain is DTGVSQNPRHKITKRGQNVTFRCDPISEHNRLYWYRQTLGQGPEFLTYFQNEAQLEKSRLLSDRFSAERPKGSFSTLEIQRTEQGDSAMYLCASRAGTLEGETQYFGPGTRLLVL.

This clonotype was observed many times. The chain uses TRBV19 and TRBJ2-7; D perhaps matches TRBD1 (6 bases). Per the germline V gene, CDR1 is LNHDA and CDR2 is SQIVND (reference sequence). The V gene lost 1 base and the J gene lost 7 bases, with 14 bases spanning the gap. CDR3 length equals 14 residues. The CDR3, as DNA: TGTGCCAGTAGTATAGTACAGGGCGCCACGGAGCAGTACTTC. Translation: CASSIVQGATEQYF.

The chain links TRBV19 to TRBJ1-1; tentative D call: TRBD1 (5 bases). Trimming stripped 4 bases from V and 4 bases from J, with 13 bases between. The CDR3 totals 14 residues. Germline CDR1 LNHDA, CDR2 SQIVND (reference sequence). The DNA of the CDR3 is TGTGCCAGTAGTAGTTGGGACCGTACCACTGAAGCTTTCTTT. Protein: CASSSWDRTTEAFF.

In its sample, this clonotype was seen a few times. The chain joins TRBV12-3 or TRBV12-4 to TRBJ2-2; D uncertain. The V end was cut by 4 bases, the J end by 1 base, with 10 bases between. The CDR3 is made up of 15 amino acids. The CDR3 DNA sequence: TGTGCCAGCAGTTGGGTCAGCCAGAACACCGGGGAGCTGTTTTTT. Translation gives CASSWVSQNTGELFF.

Many counts were recorded for this clonotype. The chain recombines TRBV29-1 with TRBJ2-2, with D possibly being TRBD1 or TRBD2 (5 bases each). Trimming shortened V by 3 bases and J by 4 bases, and 12 bases separated the two germline ends. Germline loops: CDR1 SQVTM, CDR2 ANQGSEA. The CDR3 has 14 amino acids. DNA for the CDR3: TGCAGCGTTGACCCTGGGACGGGCACCGGGGAGCTGTTTTTT. Its translation is CSVDPGTGTGELFF.

This clonotype was counted many times. This chain connects TRBV7-8 to TRBJ2-5, with D tentatively TRBD1 or TRBD2 (5 bases each). V shed 7 bases and J shed 7 bases, with 19 bases lying between them. The germline V gene has CDR1 SGHVS and CDR2 FQNEAQ. This CDR3 region has 14 residues. CDR3 nucleotide sequence: TGTGCCAGCACGGACGGGGCCATCACGGGGACCCAGTACTTC. Protein product: CASTDGAITGTQYF.

Comment on this clonotype: At one boundary the junction diverges from the germline segment, which might be a read error. The chain links TRBV24-1 to TRBJ1-6; the match to TRBD1 covers 9 bases. Germline CDR1 is KGHDR and CDR2 is SFDVKD. This CDR3 region has 16 residues. CDR3 sequence: CASSNLPGQGDSPLHF. The CDR3 DNA follows: TGTGCCAGCAGTAATTTGCCGGGACAGGGAGATTCACCCCTCCACTTT.

This clonotype was counted at least ten times. This rearrangement joins TRBV12-3 or TRBV12-4 to TRBJ1-6; no reliable D call. The germline V and J ends were trimmed by 3 bases and 9 bases, with 12 bases remaining between them. CDR3 length: 14 amino acids. The CDR3, as DNA: TGTGCCAGCAGTTTCTCCTCGACCTCTTCACCCCTCCACTTT. It translates to CASSFSSTSSPLHF.